This T cell receptor beta chain appears in the sequencing data of a study of immune characteristics of hereditary and idiopathic chronic pancreatitis. Assay: immunoSEQ multiplex PCR; the TCRdb copy retains only in-frame clones and omits some. The sample consists of thousands of clones, 75% to 85% of them appearing once. Patients having total pancreatectomy with islet autotransplantation provided the chronic pancreatitis pancreas tissue. Remarks on this clone: As yet, its antigen is unknown.

The CDR3 loop spans 12 amino acids. Germline V CDR1 and CDR2: SGDLS, YYNGEE. Trimming left V 0 bases short and J 9 bases short, with 7 bases between. General study results and limits: Hereditary and idiopathic cases differed in TRBV10, TRBV19, TRBV23 and TRBV5 usage.

The origin of this receptor is a human donor with chronic pancreatitis. Sequences were obtained from pancreas tissue with idiopathic chronic pancreatitis. The rearrangement uses TRBV9 and TRBJ2-1; D is tentatively TRBD1 or TRBD2 (5 bases each). CDR3: CASSVGGTEQFF. As DNA, the CDR3 is TGTGCCAGCAGCGTAGGGGGGACTGAGCAGTTCTTC. The whole variable domain, remainder taken from reference TRBV9 and TRBJ2-1, is DSGVTQTPKHLITATGQRVTLRCSPRSGDLSVYWYQQSLDQGLQFLIQYYNGEERAKGNILERFSAQQFPDLHSELNLSSLELGDSALYFCASSVGGTEQFFGPGTRLTVL.